The T cell receptor beta chain under discussion was sequenced for a study of somatic mutations in cytotoxic T cells in rheumatoid arthritis. About the study: It was right after diagnosis, before any treatment, that patient blood (just over 29 ml EDTA) was drawn. Flow-sorting brought some V beta antibody-stained T-cell populations to nearly 100% purity, V beta1+ cells sequenced for TCRB among them.

Study-wide results and caveats: Nobody adjusted the slight TRBV07 underrepresentation in rheumatoid arthritis patients for multiple comparisons. Statistically, CD8+ T-cell clonality was not significantly distinct between individuals with rheumatoid arthritis and age-matched healthy controls.

Turning to this clone: Its target is unknown.

Trimming cost V 4 bases and J 8 bases; bases outside gene matches: 7. CDR1 and CDR2 (germline): SGHDT, YYEEEE. The CDR3 has 15 amino acids. Sequencing used immunoSEQ multiplex PCR; TCRdb keeps in-frame clones, though not all of them. The sample carries tens of thousands of clones, more than 75% recorded once. The origin of this receptor is an adult with rheumatoid arthritis. Source material: CD8+ T cells sorted from blood. V usage is TRBV5-6 and J usage is TRBJ1-6; 9 bases are a match to TRBD1. The DNA for the CDR3 is TGTGCCAGCAGCCCCGTCGGACAGGGGTATTCACCCCTCCACTTT. As protein: CASSPVGQGYSPLHF. Using reference TRBV5-6 and TRBJ1-6 for the parts outside the CDR3, the full variable domain is DAGVTQSPTHLIKTRGQQVTLRCSPKSGHDTVSWYQQALGQGPQFIFQYYEEEERQRGNFPDRFSGHQFPNYSSELNVNALLLGDSALYLCASSPVGQGYSPLHFGNGTRLTVT.